Below, one T cell receptor beta chain is given with its context. The antigen is undetermined. It may be a read error: a sequence one base away is much more abundant. Scientists made TCR beta libraries using quantitative 5'-RACE with molecular barcodes. TCRdb re-called the 5' RACE reads with MiXCR, one entry per CDR3 protein. The table records approximately 190,000 distinct CDR3 sequences, 13% of them present only once. This CDR3 contains 15 residues. The germline V gene encodes CDR1 DFQATT and CDR2 SNEGSKA (reference sequence). This sample was included in a study of CD8 T cells in ankylosing spondylitis. Findings and caveats of the study: The study looked at matched synovial fluid samples from ankylosing spondylitis patients. Disease-linked clones were reported to be significantly enriched there.

The chain couples TRBV20-1 to TRBJ2-7; 13 nucleotides align to TRBD2. The receptor's source is a female donor with ankylosing spondylitis or in good health (not recorded which). The material sequenced was blood, either unsorted or a sorted T cell fraction (not recorded which). CDR3 nucleotide sequence: TGCAGTGCGACCACTAGCGGGAGGGCCTCCTACGAGCTGTACTTC. It codes for CSATTSGRASYELYF.